The sequence of this T cell receptor beta chain was determined in a study of T cell repertoires in cytomegalovirus infection. Turning to the study itself: Matching HLA type, along with CMV infection, was indicated by public TCR beta signatures.

This clonotype was seen ten or more times. Its specificity is not known. Overall study results and limits: Summed frequency of public TCR beta families distinguished CMV carriers with the relevant HLA.

TCRdb itself ran the reads through MiXCR, one entry per CDR3 protein. The sample shows 200,000 to 300,000 distinct CDR3 sequences, approximately 10% of them seen only once. The CDR3 is made up of 15 amino acids. Germline V gene data show CDR1 as SGHAT and CDR2 as FQNNGV. V lost 4 bases and J lost 0; bases outside the gene matches: 5. This chain links TRBV11-2 with TRBJ2-7, with 8 nucleotides matching TRBD2. This TCR derives from a human donor in good health (CMV status not recorded). Some clones in this sample may be carry-over from other donors' samples. Sequencing was performed on PBMCs. CDR3 bases: TGTGCCAGCAGCTCCTTCGCGGGAGGCTCCTACGAGCAGTACTTC. Translating gives CASSSFAGGSYEQYF.